Sequencing of this T cell receptor (beta chain) was carried out in a study of immune evolution from preneoplasia to lung adenocarcinoma. V lost 9 bases to trimming and J lost 3 bases; unmatched junction nucleotides: 7. The CDR3 extends over 14 amino acids. Germline CDR1 and CDR2: SNHLY and FYNNEI. The method was immunoSEQ multiplex PCR; TCRdb's version includes in-frame clones alone and lacks a portion of them. Altogether about 6,300 clones are present, over 60% being singletons, with the ten largest covering around 7.7%. This clone was seen a few times. Sequencing used FFPE minimally invasive lung adenocarcinoma tissue. The V call is TRBV2, the J call TRBJ2-2; 7 nucleotides align to TRBD1. The clonotype comes from a person aged 55-85 years with lung adenocarcinoma. CDR3 protein: CARSGTVDTGELFF. DNA for the CDR3: TGTGCCAGGTCCGGGACAGTTGACACCGGGGAGCTGTTTTTT. Full variable domain (remainder filled in from reference TRBV2 and TRBJ2-2): EPEVTQTPSHQVTQMGQEVILRCVPISNHLYFYWYRQILGQKVEFLVSFYNNEISEKSEIFDDQFSVERPDGSNFTLKIRSTKLEDSAMYFCARSGTVDTGELFFGEGSRLTVL.